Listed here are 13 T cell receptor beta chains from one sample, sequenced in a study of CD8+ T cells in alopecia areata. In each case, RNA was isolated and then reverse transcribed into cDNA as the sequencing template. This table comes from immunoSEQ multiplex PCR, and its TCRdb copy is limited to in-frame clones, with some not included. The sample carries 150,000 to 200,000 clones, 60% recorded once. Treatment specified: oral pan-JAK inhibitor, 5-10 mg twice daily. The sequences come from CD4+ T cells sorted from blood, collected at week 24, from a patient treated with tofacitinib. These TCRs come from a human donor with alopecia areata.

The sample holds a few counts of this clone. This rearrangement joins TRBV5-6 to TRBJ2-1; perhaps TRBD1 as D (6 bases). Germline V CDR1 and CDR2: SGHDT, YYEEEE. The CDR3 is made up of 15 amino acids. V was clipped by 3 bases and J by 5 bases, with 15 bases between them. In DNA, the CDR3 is TGTGCCAGCAGCTCTCCGGGACAACTCGACAATGAGCAGTTCTTC. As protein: CASSSPGQLDNEQFF. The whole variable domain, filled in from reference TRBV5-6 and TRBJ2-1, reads DAGVTQSPTHLIKTRGQQVTLRCSPKSGHDTVSWYQQALGQGPQFIFQYYEEEERQRGNFPDRFSGHQFPNYSSELNVNALLLGDSALYLCASSSPGQLDNEQFFGPGTRLTVL.

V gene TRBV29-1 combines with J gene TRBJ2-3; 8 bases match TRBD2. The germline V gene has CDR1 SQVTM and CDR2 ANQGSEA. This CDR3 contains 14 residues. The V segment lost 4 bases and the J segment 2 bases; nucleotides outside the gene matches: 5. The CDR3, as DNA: TGCAGCGTTGTCCTAGCGGGCCCCACAGATACGCAGTATTTT. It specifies CSVVLAGPTDTQYF.

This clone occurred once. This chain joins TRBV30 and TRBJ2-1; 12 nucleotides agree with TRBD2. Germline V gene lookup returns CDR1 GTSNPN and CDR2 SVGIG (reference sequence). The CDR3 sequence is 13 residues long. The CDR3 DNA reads TGTGCGCTTACTAGCGGGGGGAAAGGTGAGCAGTTCTTC. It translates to CALTSGGKGEQFF.

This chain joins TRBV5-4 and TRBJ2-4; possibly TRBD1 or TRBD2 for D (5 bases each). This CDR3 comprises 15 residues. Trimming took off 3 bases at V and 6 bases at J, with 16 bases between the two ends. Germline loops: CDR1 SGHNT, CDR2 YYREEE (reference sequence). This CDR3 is CASSSLRDGANIQYF. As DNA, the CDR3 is TGTGCCAGCAGCTCGTTAAGGGACGGAGCAAACATTCAGTACTTC.

The CDR3 sequence is CSVPDQGARGKLFF. In DNA, the CDR3 is TGCAGCGTCCCAGATCAGGGGGCGCGGGGAAAACTGTTTTTT. The J gene is TRBJ1-4, the V gene TRBV29-1, with 8 bases aligning to TRBD1. V trimming: 6 bases; J trimming: 10 bases; junction bases outside the gene matches: 13. The germline V gene encodes CDR1 SQVTM and CDR2 ANQGSEA. The CDR3 extends over 14 amino acids.

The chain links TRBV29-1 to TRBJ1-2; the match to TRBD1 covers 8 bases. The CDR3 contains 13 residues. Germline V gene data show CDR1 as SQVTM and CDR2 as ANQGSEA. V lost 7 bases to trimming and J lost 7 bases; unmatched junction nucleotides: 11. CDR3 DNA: TGCAGCGCAGCGGACAGGGTAGCGGGTGGCTACACCTTC. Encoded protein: CSAADRVAGGYTF. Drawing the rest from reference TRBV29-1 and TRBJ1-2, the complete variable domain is SAVISQKPSRDICQRGTSLTIQCQVDSQVTMMFWYRQQPGQSLTLIATANQGSEATYESGFVIDKFPISRPNLTFSTLTVSNMSPEDSSIYLCSAADRVAGGYTFGSGTRLTVV.

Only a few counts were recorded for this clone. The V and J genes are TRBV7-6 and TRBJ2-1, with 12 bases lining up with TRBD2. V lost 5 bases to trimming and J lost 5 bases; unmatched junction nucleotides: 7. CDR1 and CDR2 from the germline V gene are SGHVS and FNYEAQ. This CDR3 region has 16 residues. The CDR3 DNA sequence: TGTGCCAGCAGCCCGACAAGGACTAGCGGGGACAATGAGCAGTTCTTC. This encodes CASSPTRTSGDNEQFF.

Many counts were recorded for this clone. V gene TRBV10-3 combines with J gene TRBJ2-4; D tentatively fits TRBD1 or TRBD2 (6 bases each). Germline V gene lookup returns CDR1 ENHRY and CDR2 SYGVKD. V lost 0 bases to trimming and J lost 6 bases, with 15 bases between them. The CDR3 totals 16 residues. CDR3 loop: CAISESSGANGNIQYF. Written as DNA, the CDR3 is TGTGCCATCAGTGAGTCTTCGGGGGCGAACGGAAACATTCAGTACTTC.

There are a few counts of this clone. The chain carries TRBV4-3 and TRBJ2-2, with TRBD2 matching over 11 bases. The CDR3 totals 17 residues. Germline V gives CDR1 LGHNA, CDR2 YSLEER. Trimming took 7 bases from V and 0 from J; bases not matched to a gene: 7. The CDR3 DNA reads TGCGCCAGCACTCTAGCGGGGGGCCCTGCGAACACCGGGGAGCTGTTTTTT. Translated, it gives CASTLAGGPANTGELFF.

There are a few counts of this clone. The CDR3: CSVEDNDSGGSYEQYF. The CDR3 coding sequence is TGCAGCGTTGAAGATAATGACAGCGGGGGGAGCTACGAGCAGTACTTC. V is TRBV29-1 and J is TRBJ2-7; 9 bases fit TRBD2. This CDR3 is built from 16 residues. V dropped 0 bases and J dropped 3; count of bases not matched to a gene: 9. Germline V gene lookup returns CDR1 SQVTM and CDR2 ANQGSEA.

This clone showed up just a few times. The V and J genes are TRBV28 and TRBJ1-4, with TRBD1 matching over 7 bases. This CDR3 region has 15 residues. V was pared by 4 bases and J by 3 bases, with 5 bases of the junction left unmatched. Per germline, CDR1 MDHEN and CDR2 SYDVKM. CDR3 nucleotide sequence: TGTGCCAGCAGTTCATGGGACAGCTCTAATGAAAAACTGTTTTTT. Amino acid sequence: CASSSWDSSNEKLFF.

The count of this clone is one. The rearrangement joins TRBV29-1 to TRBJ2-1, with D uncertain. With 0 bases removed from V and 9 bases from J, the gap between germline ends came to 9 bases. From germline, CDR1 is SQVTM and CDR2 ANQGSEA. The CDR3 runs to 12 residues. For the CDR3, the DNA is TGCAGCGTTGAAGAAAGACCTCTTGAGCAGTTCTTC. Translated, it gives CSVEERPLEQFF.

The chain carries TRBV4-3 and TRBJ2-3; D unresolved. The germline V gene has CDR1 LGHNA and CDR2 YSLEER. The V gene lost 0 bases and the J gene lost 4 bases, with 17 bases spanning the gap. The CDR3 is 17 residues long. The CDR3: CASSQDVTSGGSDTQYF. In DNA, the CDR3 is TGCGCCAGCAGCCAAGATGTGACCTCCGGTGGTTCAGATACGCAGTATTTT.